These 14 T cell receptor beta chains share one sample of origin, sequenced in a study of spatial heterogeneity in lung cancer. TCRdb passed the 5' RACE reads through MiXCR, listing each CDR3 protein once. The table has tens of thousands of distinct CDR3 sequences, 10% to 15% seen once. Described time point: sample taken at primary tumor resection. From tumor, nontumor lung or frozen PBMC, whole RNA was taken unsorted for sequencing. The sequencing used PBMCs, collected at surgery. All receptors come from a male donor with early-stage non-small cell lung cancer.

This clonotype appeared a few times. V and J are TRBV18 and TRBJ2-1; D gene ambiguous. The ends were cut back, 2 bases at V and 8 bases at J, with 7 bases in the middle. There are 12 residues in the CDR3. Germline CDR1 reads KGHSH; CDR2 reads LQKENI. The CDR3 is CASSPGRDEQFF. CDR3 nucleotides: TGTGCCAGCTCACCAGGGCGAGATGAGCAGTTCTTC.

This clonotype has a handful of counts. The chain has TRBV19 and TRBJ2-5; D gene uncertain. The germline V gene encodes CDR1 LNHDA and CDR2 SQIVND (reference sequence). With 3 bases removed from V and 2 bases from J, the gap between germline ends came to 10 bases. This CDR3 region has 14 residues. CDR3 sequence reads: CASSMSRLQETQYF. The CDR3 coding sequence is TGTGCCAGTAGTATGTCCCGGTTACAAGAGACCCAGTACTTC.

This chain joins TRBV18 and TRBJ2-1, with D possibly matching TRBD1 (6 bases). Trimming took 3 bases from V and 5 from J, leaving 14 bases between them. The length of the CDR3 is 15 residues. The germline gives CDR1 KGHSH, CDR2 LQKENI. This chain's CDR3 is CASSPVLQGHNEQFF. The CDR3 DNA sequence: TGTGCCAGCTCACCGGTTCTACAGGGTCACAATGAGCAGTTCTTC.

This clonotype was counted many times. The DNA for the CDR3 is TGTGCCAGCAGCCCAGGCACTGAAGCTTTCTTT. It yields the protein CASSPGTEAFF. This chain uses TRBV28 with TRBJ1-1, with D hard to call. This CDR3 contains 11 residues. CDR1 MDHEN and CDR2 SYDVKM come from the germline V gene. V was pared by 6 bases and J by 4 bases, with 6 bases between. The variable domain in full, with the rest retrieved from reference TRBV28 and TRBJ1-1, is DVKVTQSSRYLVKRTGEKVFLECVQDMDHENMFWYRQDPGLGLRLIYFSYDVKMKEKGDIPEGYSVSREKKERFSLILESASTNQTSMYLCASSPGTEAFFGQGTRLTVV.

Regarding this clonotype: A read error is possible here, since a much larger clone lies one base away. The chain combines TRBV7-9 with TRBJ1-5; 10 nucleotides agree with TRBD1. The CDR3 totals 15 residues. Germline V CDR1 and CDR2: SEHNR, FQNEAQ (reference sequence). The CDR3 region is CASSQGQGRNLPQHF. The CDR3 DNA is TGTGCCAGCAGCCAGGGACAGGGGCGGAATCTGCCCCAGCATTTT.

The chain links TRBV7-2 to TRBJ2-5; 9 bases fit TRBD2. With V trimmed by 3 bases and J by 5 bases, 7 bases remained unmatched. The CDR3 extends over 15 amino acids. Germline-derived CDR1 and CDR2 are SGHTA and FQGNSA. Here the CDR3 reads CASSFGGGAAETQYF. The CDR3 DNA reads as TGTGCCAGCAGCTTCGGCGGGGGGGCCGCGGAGACCCAGTACTTC.

This clonotype turned up a few times. The rearrangement joins TRBV5-1 to TRBJ2-1; D may correspond to TRBD1 or TRBD2 (5 bases each). Germline CDR1 reads SGHRS; CDR2 reads YFSETQ. Trimming took off 5 bases at V and 6 bases at J, with 9 bases between the two ends. The CDR3 covers 12 residues. The CDR3 DNA reads TGCGCCAGCAGAACCGGGGCCAATGAGCAGTTCTTC. This sequence encodes CASRTGANEQFF. Looking up the rest from reference TRBV5-1 and TRBJ2-1 gives the full variable domain: KAGVTQTPRYLIKTRGQQVTLSCSPISGHRSVSWYQQTPGQGLQFLFEYFSETQRNKGNFPGRFSGRQFSNSRSEMNVSTLELGDSALYLCASRTGANEQFFGPGTRLTVL.

This clonotype was counted many times. The chain has TRBV5-1 and TRBJ2-1; 11 bases are shared with TRBD2. The CDR3 is made up of 17 amino acids. Trimming at V came to 4 bases and at J to 4 bases, leaving 10 bases not matched to a gene. Per germline, CDR1 SGHRS and CDR2 YFSETQ. The CDR3 loop is CASSRRQLAGEYNEQFF. The CDR3 DNA follows: TGCGCCAGCAGCAGGCGGCAACTAGCGGGAGAATACAATGAGCAGTTCTTC.

This clonotype was recorded many times. The J gene is TRBJ2-5, the V gene TRBV5-4; D might be TRBD2 (5 bases). V lost 2 bases and J 0 bases, leaving 11 bases between the germline ends. CDR3 length: 15 residues. Looked up from germline, CDR1 is SGHNT and CDR2 is YYREEE (reference sequence). The chain's CDR3 is CASSFEGVHQETQYF. CDR3 in DNA: TGTGCCAGCAGCTTCGAGGGAGTTCACCAAGAGACCCAGTACTTC.

This clonotype was picked up a small number of times. The chain has TRBV30 and TRBJ1-1, with D tentatively TRBD1 (5 bases). Trimming stripped 7 bases from V and 1 base from J, with 25 bases between. This CDR3 has 17 amino acids. CDR1 GTSNPN and CDR2 SVGIG come from the germline V gene (reference sequence). Here the CDR3 reads CASGGSRLGSGNTEAFF. CDR3 nucleotides: TGTGCCTCCGGGGGTAGCAGGCTTGGTAGTGGGAACACTGAAGCTTTCTTT. Variable domain in full (rest from reference TRBV30 and TRBJ1-1): SQTIHQWPATLVQPVGSPLSLECTVEGTSNPNLYWYRQAAGRGLQLLFYSVGIGQISSEVPQNLSASRPQDRQFILSSKKLLLSDSGFYLCASGGSRLGSGNTEAFFGQGTRLTVV.

The rearrangement links TRBV12-3 or TRBV12-4 to TRBJ1-4; 7 nucleotides agree with TRBD1. This CDR3 has 16 amino acids. V trimming: 4 bases; J trimming: 2 bases; junction bases outside the gene matches: 7. Here the CDR3 reads CASSSLPTGTNEKLFF. The CDR3 bases are TGTGCCAGCAGTTCCCTGCCGACAGGGACTAATGAAAAACTGTTTTTT.

A few counts support this clonotype. V and J are TRBV20-1 and TRBJ2-3; tentatively, D is TRBD2 (6 bases). Deletions cut 5 bases from V and 3 bases from J, with 18 bases between. The CDR3 is 15 residues long. Germline V gene lookup returns CDR1 DFQATT and CDR2 SNEGSKA (reference sequence). CDR3 sequence (DNA): TGCAGTGCTCCCCTGGGGGTAGCGGATACAGATACGCAGTATTTT. Amino acid sequence: CSAPLGVADTDTQYF.

This clonotype was counted between two and nine times. The chain combines TRBV3-1 with TRBJ1-1; D unclear. V was pared by 4 bases and J by 5 bases, with 11 bases between. In germline, CDR1 is LGHDT, CDR2 YNNKEL (reference sequence). This CDR3 has 13 amino acids. CDR3 loop: CASSPRLGTEAFF. CDR3 sequence (DNA): TGTGCCAGCAGCCCAAGACTGGGGACTGAAGCTTTCTTT.

Many counts were recorded for this clonotype. The genes are TRBV12-3 or TRBV12-4 and TRBJ2-1; TRBD1 matches 8 bases. Trimming at V came to 6 bases and at J to 4 bases, leaving 5 bases not matched to a gene. The CDR3 loop spans 14 amino acids. CDR3 in DNA: TGTGCCAGCAGAGGGACAGGCCCTTACAATGAGCAGTTCTTC. This sequence encodes CASRGTGPYNEQFF.